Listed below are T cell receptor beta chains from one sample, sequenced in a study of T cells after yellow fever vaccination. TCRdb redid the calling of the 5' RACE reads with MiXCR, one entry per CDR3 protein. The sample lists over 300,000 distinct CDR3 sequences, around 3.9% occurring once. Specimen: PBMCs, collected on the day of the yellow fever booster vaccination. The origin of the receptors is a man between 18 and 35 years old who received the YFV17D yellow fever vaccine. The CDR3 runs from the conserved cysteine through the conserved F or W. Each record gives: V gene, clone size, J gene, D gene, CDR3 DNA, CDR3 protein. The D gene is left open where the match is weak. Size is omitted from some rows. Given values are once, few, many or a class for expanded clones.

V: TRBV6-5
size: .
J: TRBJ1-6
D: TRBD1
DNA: TGTGCCAGCAGTTCCAGCTACGAGGGGGCTCGGAATTCACCCCTCCACTTT
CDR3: CASSSSYEGARNSPLHF

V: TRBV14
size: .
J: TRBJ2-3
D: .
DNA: TGTGCCAGCAGCTTCGGAGGGGTAGCGGGCACAGATACGCAGTATTTT
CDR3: CASSFGGVAGTDTQYF

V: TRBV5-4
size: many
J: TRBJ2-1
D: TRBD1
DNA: TGTGCCAGCAGCAAACAGGGGGCGGATGAGCAGTTCTTC
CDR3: CASSKQGADEQFF

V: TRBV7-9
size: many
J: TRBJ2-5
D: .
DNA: TGTGCCAGCAGCTTGATTGGGCTAGCTGGGAGGACCCAGTACTTC
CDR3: CASSLIGLAGRTQYF

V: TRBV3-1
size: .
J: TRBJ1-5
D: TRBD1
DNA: TGTGCCAGCAGCCAAGATGGGGTCCGGACAGGGGAGGTTCAGCCCCAGCATTTT
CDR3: CASSQDGVRTGEVQPQHF

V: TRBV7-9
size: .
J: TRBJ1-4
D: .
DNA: TGTGCCAGCAGCTCGTACAGGGCGGTAATCGATGAAAAACTGTTTTTT
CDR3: CASSSYRAVIDEKLFF

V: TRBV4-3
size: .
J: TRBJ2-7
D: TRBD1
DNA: TGCGCCAGCAGCCAAGAACAGGGGGCCTACGAGCAGTACTTC
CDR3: CASSQEQGAYEQYF

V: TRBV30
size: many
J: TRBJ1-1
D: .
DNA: TGTGCCTGGAGTCTCCTGAGGGACACTGAAGCTTTCTTT
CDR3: CAWSLLRDTEAFF

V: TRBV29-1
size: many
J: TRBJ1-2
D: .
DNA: TGCAGCGTTGACGGACAGCCTCTCTTC
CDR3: CSVDGQPLF

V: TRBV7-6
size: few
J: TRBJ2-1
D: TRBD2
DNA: TGTGCCAGCAGCCCCACTAGCGGGGGGGAATACAATGAGCAGTTCTTC
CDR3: CASSPTSGGEYNEQFF

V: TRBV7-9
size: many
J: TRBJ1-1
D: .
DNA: TGTGCCAGCAGCTTAGCAGAGGGTGAAGCTTTCTTT
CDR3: CASSLAEGEAFF

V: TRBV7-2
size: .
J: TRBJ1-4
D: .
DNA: TGTGCCAGCAGAAATATGGGGGTCCGGAACAATGAAAAACTGTTTTTT
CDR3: CASRNMGVRNNEKLFF

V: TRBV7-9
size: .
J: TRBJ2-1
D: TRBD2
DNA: TGTGCCAGCAGGCCTAGCGGGGGGTACAATGAGCAGTTCTTC
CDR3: CASRPSGGYNEQFF

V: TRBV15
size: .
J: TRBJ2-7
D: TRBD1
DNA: TGTGCCACCAGCAGAGCGCGAACAGGGGGTAACGAGCAGTACTTC
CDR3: CATSRARTGGNEQYF

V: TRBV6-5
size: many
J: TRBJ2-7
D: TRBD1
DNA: TGTGCCAGCAGCTATCAGGGGGTTGCCTCCTACGAGCAGTACTTC
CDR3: CASSYQGVASYEQYF

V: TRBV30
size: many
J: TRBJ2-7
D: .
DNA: TGTGCCTGGAGTGTACCGGGACGGTTGTCCTACGAGCAGTACTTC
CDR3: CAWSVPGRLSYEQYF

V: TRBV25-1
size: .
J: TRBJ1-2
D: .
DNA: TGTGCCAGCAGTGATTTTGAGATCCCCTATGGCTACACCTTC
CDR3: CASSDFEIPYGYTF

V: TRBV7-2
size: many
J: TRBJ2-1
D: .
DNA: TGTGCCAGCAGCTTAGCCTATAGCGGTGAGCAGTTCTTC
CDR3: CASSLAYSGEQFF

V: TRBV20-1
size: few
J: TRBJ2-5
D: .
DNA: TGCAGTGCTTCTACCCCAGGGTCCCAGTACTTC
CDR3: CSASTPGSQYF

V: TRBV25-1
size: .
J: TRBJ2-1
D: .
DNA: TGTGCCAGCAGTGCCTCAGGGTTAGGTTCCTACAATGAGCAGTTCTTC
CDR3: CASSASGLGSYNEQFF

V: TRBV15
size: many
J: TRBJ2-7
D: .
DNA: TGTGCCACCAGCAGAGGGGCCGGTTACGAGCAGTACTTC
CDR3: CATSRGAGYEQYF

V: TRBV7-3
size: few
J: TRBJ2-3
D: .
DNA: TGTGCCAGCAGCCTTGGACTGCCGGACACAGATACGCAGTATTTT
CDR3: CASSLGLPDTDTQYF

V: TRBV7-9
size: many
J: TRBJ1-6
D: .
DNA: TGTGCCAGCAGTTCTAATTCACCCCTCCACTTT
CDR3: CASSSNSPLHF

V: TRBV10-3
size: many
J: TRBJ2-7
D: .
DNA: TGTGCCATCAGCTGGAACAGCTACGAGCAGTACTTC
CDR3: CAISWNSYEQYF

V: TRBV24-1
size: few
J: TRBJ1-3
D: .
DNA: TGTGCCACCACTCCGCGCAGGGACTCTGGAAACACCATATATTTT
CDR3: CATTPRRDSGNTIYF